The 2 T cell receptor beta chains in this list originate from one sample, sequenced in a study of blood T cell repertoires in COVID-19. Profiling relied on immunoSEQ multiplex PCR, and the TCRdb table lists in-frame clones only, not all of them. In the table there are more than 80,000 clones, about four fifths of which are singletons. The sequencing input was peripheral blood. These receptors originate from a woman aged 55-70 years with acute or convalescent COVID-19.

The CDR3 DNA follows: TGTGCCAGCAGTGGGACAGGGGCCGAGCAGTACTTC. It translates to CASSGTGAEQYF. The V and J genes are TRBV2 and TRBJ2-7, with TRBD1 matching 9 bases. In germline, CDR1 is SNHLY, CDR2 FYNNEI. Trimming took 4 bases from V and 6 from J; bases not matched to a gene: 1. This CDR3 is built from 12 residues.

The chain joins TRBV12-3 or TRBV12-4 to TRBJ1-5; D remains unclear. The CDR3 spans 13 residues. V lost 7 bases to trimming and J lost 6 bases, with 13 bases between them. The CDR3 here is CASTRDAGQPQHF. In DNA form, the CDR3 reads TGTGCCAGCACCCGAGATGCGGGTCAGCCCCAGCATTTT.